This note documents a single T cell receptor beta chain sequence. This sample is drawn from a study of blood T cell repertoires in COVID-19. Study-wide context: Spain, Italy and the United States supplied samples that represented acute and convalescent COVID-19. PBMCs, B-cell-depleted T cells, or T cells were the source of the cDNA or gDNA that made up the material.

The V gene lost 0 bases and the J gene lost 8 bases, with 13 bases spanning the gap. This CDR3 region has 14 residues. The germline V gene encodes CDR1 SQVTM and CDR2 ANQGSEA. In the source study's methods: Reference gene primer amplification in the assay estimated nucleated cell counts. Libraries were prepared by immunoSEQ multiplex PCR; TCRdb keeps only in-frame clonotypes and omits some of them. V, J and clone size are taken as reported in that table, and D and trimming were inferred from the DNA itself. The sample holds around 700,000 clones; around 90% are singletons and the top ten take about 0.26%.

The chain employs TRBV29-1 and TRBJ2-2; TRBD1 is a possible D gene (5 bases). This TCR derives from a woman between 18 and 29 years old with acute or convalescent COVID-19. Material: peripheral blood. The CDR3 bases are TGCAGCGTTGAAGAGTCCAGGGCATCTGGGGAGCTGTTTTTT. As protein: CSVEESRASGELFF.